The clone carrying this T cell receptor (beta chain) appeared a few times. Antigen unknown. Other DNA sequences within the sample encode an identical CDR3. The record originates from a study of shared clonotypes between healthy human individuals. Findings of the study overall: Clonotypes not shared had lower generation probabilities than those common to all four donors. Represented diversity, genetic and exposure-history alike, was limited by few donors.

This CDR3 region has 12 residues. The V gene lost 1 base and the J gene lost 4 bases, with 4 bases spanning the gap. Looked up from germline, CDR1 is LNHNV and CDR2 is YYDKDF (reference sequence). TCRdb's copy holds only in-frame clones and misses some; the assay was immunoSEQ multiplex PCR. Of 980,000 or so clones listed, more than 75% are singletons. The authors divided CD4+ cells into CD45RA+ naive and CD45RA-negative memory subsets. The chain joins TRBV15 to TRBJ2-5; D not resolved. The receptor's source is a man aged 18 to 30 in good health. Sequencing was performed on memory CD4+ T cells sorted from blood. Documented subset: CD45RA-negative fraction. CDR3 residues: CATSRVGETQYF. The CDR3 DNA reads TGTGCCACCAGCAGAGTAGGAGAGACCCAGTACTTC.